This TCR beta chain was found in a study of blood T cell repertoires in COVID-19. Study background: In each case, the material was cDNA or gDNA derived from T cells, B-cell-depleted T cells, or PBMCs.

Original methodology: Nucleated cell number was recorded as an estimate derived from reference gene primer amplification. Sequencing was performed with immunoSEQ multiplex PCR; in TCRdb, only in-frame clones are kept and a portion is missing. V and J calls and clone size are copied from that table; D and trimming were computed from the DNA. The sample shows approximately 200,000 clones, around 86% of them seen only once. The sample comprised peripheral blood. The receptor's source is a woman between 25 and 40 years old with active or convalescent COVID-19.

CDR3 sequence: CASSYRLGLDGYTF. The DNA of the CDR3 is TGTGCCAGCAGTTACCGACTCGGACTAGATGGCTACACCTTC. The chain is built from TRBV6-5 and TRBJ1-2; D unclear. CDR3 length: 14 amino acids. CDR1 and CDR2 (germline): MNHEY, SVGAGI. V dropped 2 bases and J dropped 6 bases, with 13 bases sitting between them.